This T cell receptor beta chain was identified in a study of neurological immune-mediated disorders. The sorted libraries drew on under 1.3 million T cells that were CD4+ or CD8+. This clonotype has ten or more counts. The CDR3 consists of 15 residues. Per germline, CDR1 SGHRS and CDR2 YFSETQ. Trimming shortened V by 0 bases and J by 4 bases, and 10 bases separated the two germline ends. Using its own MiXCR run on the 5' RACE reads, TCRdb lists one record per CDR3 protein. The repertoire consists of just over 30,000 distinct CDR3 sequences, with approximately 4.1% occurring once and the leading ten covering nearly 25%.

Material: CD4+ T cells from blood. The sequence derives from a woman in her thirties or forties in good health. The chain is built from TRBV5-1 and TRBJ2-2, with D possibly matching TRBD2 (6 bases). Written as DNA, the CDR3 is TGCGCCAGCAGCTTGGCCCTCGGGGGCACCGGGGAGCTGTTTTTT. Translated: CASSLALGGTGELFF.